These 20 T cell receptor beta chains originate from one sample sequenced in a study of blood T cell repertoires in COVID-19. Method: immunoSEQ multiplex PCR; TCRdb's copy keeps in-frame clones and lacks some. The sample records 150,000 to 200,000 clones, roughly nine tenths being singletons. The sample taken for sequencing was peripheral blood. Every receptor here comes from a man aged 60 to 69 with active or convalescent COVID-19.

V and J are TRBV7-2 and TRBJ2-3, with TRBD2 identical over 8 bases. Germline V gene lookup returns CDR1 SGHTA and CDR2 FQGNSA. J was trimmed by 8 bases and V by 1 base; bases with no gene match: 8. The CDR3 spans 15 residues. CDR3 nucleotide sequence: TGTGCCAGCAGCTTAGTTGCGGGGGGCGGTGGTACGCAGTATTTT. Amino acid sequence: CASSLVAGGGGTQYF.

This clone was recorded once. Written as DNA, the CDR3 is TGTGCCAGCAGCCAAGATCGCCAGCGGGGTGGCCACGAGCAGTACTTC. It translates to CASSQDRQRGGHEQYF. The gene calls are TRBV4-2 and TRBJ2-7, with 7 bases fitting TRBD2. Trimming cost V 0 bases and J 5 bases; bases outside gene matches: 10. The CDR3 has 16 residues. Germline V gene sequence: CDR1 LGHNA, CDR2 YNFKEQ.

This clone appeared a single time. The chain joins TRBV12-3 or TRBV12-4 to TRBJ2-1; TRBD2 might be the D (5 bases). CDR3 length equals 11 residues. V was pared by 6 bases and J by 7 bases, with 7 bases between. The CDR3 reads CASSPGNEQFF. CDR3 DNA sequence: TGTGCCAGCAGCCCGGGGAATGAGCAGTTCTTC.

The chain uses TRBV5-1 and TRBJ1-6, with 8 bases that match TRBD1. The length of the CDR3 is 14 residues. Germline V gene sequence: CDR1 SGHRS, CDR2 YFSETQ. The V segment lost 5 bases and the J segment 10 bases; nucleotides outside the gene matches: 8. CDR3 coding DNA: TGCGCCAGCAGACCGGGACAGGAGCACTCACCCCTCCACTTT. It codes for CASRPGQEHSPLHF.

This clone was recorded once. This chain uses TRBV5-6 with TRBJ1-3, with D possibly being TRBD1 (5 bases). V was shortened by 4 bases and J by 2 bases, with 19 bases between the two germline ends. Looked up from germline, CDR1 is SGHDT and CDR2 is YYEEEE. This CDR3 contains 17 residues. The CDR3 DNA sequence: TGTGCCAGCAGCCGCGCCATATACAGGCGTGCTGGAAACACCATATATTTT. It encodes CASSRAIYRRAGNTIYF. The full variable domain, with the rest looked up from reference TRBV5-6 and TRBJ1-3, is DAGVTQSPTHLIKTRGQQVTLRCSPKSGHDTVSWYQQALGQGPQFIFQYYEEEERQRGNFPDRFSGHQFPNYSSELNVNALLLGDSALYLCASSRAIYRRAGNTIYFGEGSWLTVV.

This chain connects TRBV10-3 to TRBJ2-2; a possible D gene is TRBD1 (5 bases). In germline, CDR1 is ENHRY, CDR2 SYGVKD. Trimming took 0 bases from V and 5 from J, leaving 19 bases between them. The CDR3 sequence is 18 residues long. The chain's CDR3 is CAISESVGATVRTGELFF. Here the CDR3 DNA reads TGTGCCATCAGTGAGTCCGTTGGTGCGACAGTAAGAACCGGGGAGCTGTTTTTT.

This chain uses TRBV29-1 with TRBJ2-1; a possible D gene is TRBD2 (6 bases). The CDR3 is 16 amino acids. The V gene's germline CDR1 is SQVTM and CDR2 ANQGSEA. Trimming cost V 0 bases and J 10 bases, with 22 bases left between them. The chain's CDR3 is CSVEDRIRGKVDEQFF. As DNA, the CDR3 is TGCAGCGTTGAAGATAGGATTCGGGGGAAAGTGGACGAGCAGTTCTTC.

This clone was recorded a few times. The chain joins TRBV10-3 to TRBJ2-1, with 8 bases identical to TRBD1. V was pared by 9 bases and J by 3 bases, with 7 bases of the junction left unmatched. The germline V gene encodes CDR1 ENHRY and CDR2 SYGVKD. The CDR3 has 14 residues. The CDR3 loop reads CAITDRVGYNEQFF. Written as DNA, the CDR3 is TGTGCCATTACGGACAGGGTGGGCTACAATGAGCAGTTCTTC.

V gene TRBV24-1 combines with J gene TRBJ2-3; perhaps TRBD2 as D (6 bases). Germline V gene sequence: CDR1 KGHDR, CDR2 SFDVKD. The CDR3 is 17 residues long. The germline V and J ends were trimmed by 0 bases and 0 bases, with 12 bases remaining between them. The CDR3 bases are TGTGCCACCAGTGATTTGCAGCCGGGAGCTAGCACAGATACGCAGTATTTT. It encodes CATSDLQPGASTDTQYF.

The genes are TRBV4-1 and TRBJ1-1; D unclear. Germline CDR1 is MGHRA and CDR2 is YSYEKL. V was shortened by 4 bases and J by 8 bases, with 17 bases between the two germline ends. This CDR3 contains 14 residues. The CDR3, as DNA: TGCGCCAGCAGCCCCGTGGGGAAGGGAGGAGAAGCTTTCTTT. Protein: CASSPVGKGGEAFF.

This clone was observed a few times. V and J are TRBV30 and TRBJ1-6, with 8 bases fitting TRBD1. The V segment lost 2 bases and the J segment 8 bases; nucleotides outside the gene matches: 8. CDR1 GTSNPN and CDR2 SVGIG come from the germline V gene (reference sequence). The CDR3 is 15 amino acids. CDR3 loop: CAWSQPGQVYSPLHF. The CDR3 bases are TGTGCCTGGAGTCAACCGGGACAGGTTTATTCACCCCTCCACTTT.

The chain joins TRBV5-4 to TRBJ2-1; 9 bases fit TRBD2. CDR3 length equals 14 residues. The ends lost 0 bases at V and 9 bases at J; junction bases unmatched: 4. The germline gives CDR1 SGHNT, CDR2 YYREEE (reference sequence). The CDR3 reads CASSLAGGGAEQFF. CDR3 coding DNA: TGTGCCAGCAGCTTGGCGGGCGGGGGGGCTGAGCAGTTCTTC.

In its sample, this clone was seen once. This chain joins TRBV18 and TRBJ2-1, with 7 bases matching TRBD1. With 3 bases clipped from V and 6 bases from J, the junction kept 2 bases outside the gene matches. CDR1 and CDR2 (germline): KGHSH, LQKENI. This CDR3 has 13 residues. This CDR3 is CASSPGQFNEQFF. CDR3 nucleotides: TGTGCCAGCTCACCGGGACAGTTCAATGAGCAGTTCTTC.

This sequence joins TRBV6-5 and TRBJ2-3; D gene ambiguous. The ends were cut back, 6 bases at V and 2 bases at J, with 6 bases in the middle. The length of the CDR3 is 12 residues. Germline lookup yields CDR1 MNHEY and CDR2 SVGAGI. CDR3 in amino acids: CASRSHTDTQYF. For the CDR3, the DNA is TGTGCCAGCAGATCCCACACAGATACGCAGTATTTT.

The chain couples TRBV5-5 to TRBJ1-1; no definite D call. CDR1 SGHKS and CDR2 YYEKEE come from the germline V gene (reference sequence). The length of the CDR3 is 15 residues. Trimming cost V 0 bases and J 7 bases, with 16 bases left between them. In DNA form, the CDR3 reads TGTGCCAGCAGCTTGGAGGCAGGTGTTAATGGTGAAGCTTTCTTT. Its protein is CASSLEAGVNGEAFF.

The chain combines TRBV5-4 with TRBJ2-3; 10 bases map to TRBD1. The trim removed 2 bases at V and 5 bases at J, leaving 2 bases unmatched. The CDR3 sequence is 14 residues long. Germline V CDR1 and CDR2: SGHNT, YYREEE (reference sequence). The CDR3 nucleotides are TGTGCCAGCAGCTTAGGACAGGGGGGAGATACGCAGTATTTT. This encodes CASSLGQGGDTQYF.

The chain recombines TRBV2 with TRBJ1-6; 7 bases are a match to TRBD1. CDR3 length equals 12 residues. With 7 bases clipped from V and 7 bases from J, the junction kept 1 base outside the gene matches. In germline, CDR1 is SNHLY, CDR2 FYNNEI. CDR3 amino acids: CASKTGNSPLHF. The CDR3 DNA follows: TGTGCCAGCAAGACAGGGAATTCACCCCTCCACTTT.

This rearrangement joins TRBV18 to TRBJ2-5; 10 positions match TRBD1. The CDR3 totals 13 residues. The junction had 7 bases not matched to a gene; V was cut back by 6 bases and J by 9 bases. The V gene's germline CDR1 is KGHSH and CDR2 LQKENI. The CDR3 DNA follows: TGTGCCAGCTCGTATGGGACAGGGGAATCCCAGTACTTC. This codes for CASSYGTGESQYF.

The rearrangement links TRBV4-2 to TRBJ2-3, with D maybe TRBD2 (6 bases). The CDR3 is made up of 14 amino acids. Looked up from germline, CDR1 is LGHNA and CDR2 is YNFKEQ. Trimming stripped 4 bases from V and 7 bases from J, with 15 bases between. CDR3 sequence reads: CASSPRLDENTQYF. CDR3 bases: TGTGCCAGCAGCCCTAGACTAGATGAGAATACGCAGTATTTT.

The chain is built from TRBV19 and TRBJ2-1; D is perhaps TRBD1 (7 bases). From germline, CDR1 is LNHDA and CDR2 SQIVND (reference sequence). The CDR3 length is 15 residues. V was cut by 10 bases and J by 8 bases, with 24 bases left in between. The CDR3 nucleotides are TGTGCCACCGCAATGACAGGGACTCCTTTCCATGAGCAGTTCTTC. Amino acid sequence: CATAMTGTPFHEQFF.